This T cell receptor (beta chain) was retrieved from a study of cytomegalovirus exposure and HLA in healthy donors. PCR primers comprised 60 Vbeta and 13 Jbeta primers. Profiling relied on immunoSEQ multiplex PCR, and the TCRdb table lists in-frame clones only, not all of them. The table lists roughly 120,000 clones, about 77% of them singletons. The donors gave bone marrow, and they were healthy. Study findings and constraints: As a later analysis revealed, the rate of TCR association differed by HLA locus, with DRB1 most and HLA-C fewest. Reportedly, fewer N-insertions than the approximately 700-donor mean appeared in an Asian-associated ancestry cluster in a later analysis. Prior analysis indicated that the majority of TCR beta V segments exhibited productivity approximately 87% or approximately 30% of the time.

Germline V gene data show CDR1 as LNHDA and CDR2 as SQIVND (reference sequence). V was pared by 4 bases and J by 2 bases, with 3 bases of the junction left unmatched. The CDR3 runs 16 residues. This clone was recorded a few times. Its antigen is not identified. The receptor comes from a woman in her 30s in good health and CMV-seropositive. The sequencing sample was made of PBMCs. This chain connects TRBV19 to TRBJ2-3; 13 bases agree with TRBD2. CDR3 coding DNA: TGTGCCAGTAGTAAGGGACTAGCGGGGATCACAGATACGCAGTATTTT. It specifies CASSKGLAGITDTQYF.